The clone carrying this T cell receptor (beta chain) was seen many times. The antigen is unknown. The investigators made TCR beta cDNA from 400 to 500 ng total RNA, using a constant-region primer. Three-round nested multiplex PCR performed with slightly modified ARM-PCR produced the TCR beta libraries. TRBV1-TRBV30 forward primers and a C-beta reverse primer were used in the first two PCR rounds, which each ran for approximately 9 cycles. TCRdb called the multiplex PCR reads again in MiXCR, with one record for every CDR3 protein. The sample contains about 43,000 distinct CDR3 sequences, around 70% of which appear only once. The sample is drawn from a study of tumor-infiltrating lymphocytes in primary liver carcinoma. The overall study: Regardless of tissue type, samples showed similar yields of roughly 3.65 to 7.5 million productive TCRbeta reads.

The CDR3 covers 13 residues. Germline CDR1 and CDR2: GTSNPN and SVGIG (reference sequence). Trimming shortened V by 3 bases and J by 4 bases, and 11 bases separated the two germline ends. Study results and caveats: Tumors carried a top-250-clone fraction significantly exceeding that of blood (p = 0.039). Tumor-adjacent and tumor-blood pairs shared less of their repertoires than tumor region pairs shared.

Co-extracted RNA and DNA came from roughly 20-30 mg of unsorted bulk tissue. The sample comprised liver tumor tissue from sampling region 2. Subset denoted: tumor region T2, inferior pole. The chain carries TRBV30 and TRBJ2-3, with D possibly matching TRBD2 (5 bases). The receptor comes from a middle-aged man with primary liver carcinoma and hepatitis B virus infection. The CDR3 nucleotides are TGTGCCTGGAGCTTAACCGGGGCAGATACGCAGTATTTT. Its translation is CAWSLTGADTQYF.